This passage covers 10 T cell receptor beta chains from one sample sequenced in a study of vaccination effects on CD4 cells after COVID-19. With the ViraFEST assay, the study expanded antigen-specific CD4+ T cells using viral peptide pools, then sequenced them. The authors isolated CD4+ T cells after around nine days of culture. Participants received two doses of either the BNT162b2 or mRNA-1273 vaccine. The data were produced by immunoSEQ multiplex PCR, yet TCRdb's version contains in-frame clones alone and is incomplete. The table shows about 16,000 clones, with about 75% occurring only once. The antigens these receptors bind are not known. The source was CD4+ T cells from PBMCs cultured with HCoV-NL63 spike peptides, collected after COVID-19 vaccination. The receptors here all came from a human donor who received a COVID-19 vaccine.

This clone was detected only a few times. V gene TRBV2 combines with J gene TRBJ1-1, with unresolved D. The CDR3 loop spans 13 amino acids. V was cut by 5 bases and J by 2 bases, with 9 bases left in between. Germline loops: CDR1 SNHLY, CDR2 FYNNEI. DNA of the CDR3: TGTGCCAGCAGTCTAGACGGTAACACTGAAGCTTTCTTT. Translation gives CASSLDGNTEAFF.

The chain has TRBV30 and TRBJ2-5; tentatively, D is TRBD2 (5 bases). The V end was cut by 0 bases, the J end by 7 bases, with 9 bases between. CDR3 length equals 12 residues. From germline, CDR1 is GTSNPN and CDR2 SVGIG (reference sequence). The DNA of the CDR3 is TGTGCCTGGAGTGTACCTGCGGGGACCCAGTACTTC. Amino acid sequence: CAWSVPAGTQYF.

CDR3 nucleotides: TGTGCCAGCTCTAGGGCTCCGAACACCTACGAGCAGTACTTC. This translates into CASSRAPNTYEQYF. The J gene is TRBJ2-7, the V gene TRBV18; D is undetermined. The V gene lost 6 bases and the J gene lost 2 bases, with 14 bases spanning the gap. This CDR3 is built from 14 residues. CDR1 is KGHSH, CDR2 LQKENI, per germline.

The chain joins TRBV5-1 to TRBJ2-2, with D possibly being TRBD2 (6 bases). The CDR3 contains 14 residues. Between the trimmed V and J ends, which lost 4 bases and 8 bases, there was a span of 15 bases. Germline CDR1 SGHRS, CDR2 YFSETQ. The CDR3 sequence: CASSDLTRGGELFF. The CDR3 bases are TGCGCCAGCAGCGACCTGACCCGGGGGGGGGAGCTGTTTTTT. The variable domain in full, with the rest retrieved from reference TRBV5-1 and TRBJ2-2, is KAGVTQTPRYLIKTRGQQVTLSCSPISGHRSVSWYQQTPGQGLQFLFEYFSETQRNKGNFPGRFSGRQFSNSRSEMNVSTLELGDSALYLCASSDLTRGGELFFGEGSRLTVL.

The chain recombines TRBV11-3 with TRBJ2-7, with 8 bases aligning to TRBD2. The CDR3 covers 16 residues. Germline CDR1 reads SGHNT; CDR2 reads YENEEA. Trimming cost V 5 bases and J 2 bases; bases outside gene matches: 11. DNA of the CDR3: TGTGCCAGCAGCCCGGGGGGGTCTCATTATACCTACGAGCAGTACTTC. This sequence encodes CASSPGGSHYTYEQYF.

This sequence joins TRBV4-1 and TRBJ1-5; maybe TRBD1 (5 bases). The germline V gene has CDR1 MGHRA and CDR2 YSYEKL. This CDR3 has 18 residues. V shed 0 bases and J shed 3 bases, with 18 bases lying between them. CDR3 region: CASSQDSSARVFNQPQHF. CDR3 DNA: TGCGCCAGCAGCCAAGATTCGTCCGCCAGGGTGTTCAATCAGCCCCAGCATTTT.

This sequence joins TRBV10-2 and TRBJ1-4; TRBD1 is a possible D gene (6 bases). This CDR3 is 13 amino acids long. CDR1 is WSHSY, CDR2 SAAADI, per germline. Trimming pared 7 bases from V and 6 bases from J, leaving 12 bases between. The CDR3 DNA reads TGCGCCAGCACACAGGGCAGGGATGAAAAACTGTTTTTT. This gives the protein CASTQGRDEKLFF.

The rearrangement uses TRBV9 and TRBJ2-5, with D maybe TRBD2 (6 bases). CDR1 SGDLS and CDR2 YYNGEE come from the germline V gene. V lost 1 base, J lost 4 bases, and 17 bases lay in between. CDR3 length equals 16 residues. The CDR3: CASSVTPGSGSETQYF. As DNA, the CDR3 is TGTGCCAGCAGCGTAACCCCCGGGAGTGGGTCAGAGACCCAGTACTTC.

The gene calls are TRBV19 and TRBJ2-5; D is perhaps TRBD1 (5 bases). CDR1 is LNHDA, CDR2 SQIVND, per germline (reference sequence). There are 13 residues in the CDR3. V was cut by 6 bases and J by 3 bases, with 11 bases left in between. CDR3 region: CASSRTTEETQYF. The CDR3 DNA follows: TGTGCCAGTAGCAGGACGACAGAAGAGACCCAGTACTTC.

CDR3 in amino acids: CASSKAANTEAFF. The CDR3 region has the DNA TGTGCCAGCAGTAAGGCAGCGAACACTGAAGCTTTCTTT. The genes are TRBV25-1 and TRBJ1-1; D gene ambiguous. The CDR3 loop spans 13 amino acids. V was pared by 5 bases and J by 1 base, with 8 bases between. Germline V gene data show CDR1 as MGHDK and CDR2 as SYGVNS.